Included here is one T cell receptor (beta chain) sequence, with context. Its target is unknown. The sample is drawn from a study of CXCR3-negative and CXCR3-positive naive CD8 T cells. The study, taken as a whole, reports: TRB CDR3s were more hydrophobic in CXCR3-positive than in CXCR3-negative naive cells.

Those CD8+ T cells considered naive were CD45RO-CCR7+CD27+CD95-. The germline CDR1 and CDR2 sequences are MGHDK and SYGVNS. This CDR3 spans 13 amino acids. UMI-labeled TRB cDNA libraries were prepared by 5' RACE. TCRdb re-analyzed the 5' RACE reads; it lists each CDR3 protein once, without DNA. The listing contains approximately 90,000 distinct CDR3 sequences. Specimen: naive CXCR3+ CD8+ T cells from blood. Subset denoted: CD45RO-CCR7+CD27+CD95- naive CD8+ T cells expressing CXCR3 (TNR3+). The receptor's source is a human donor in good health. Some clones in this sample may be carry-over from other donors' samples. The chain combines TRBV25-1 with TRBJ1-1. The CDR3 here is CASRLAANTEAFF. The whole variable domain, filled in from reference TRBV25-1 and TRBJ1-1, reads EADIYQTPRYLVIGTGKKITLECSQTMGHDKMYWYQQDPGMELHLIHYSYGVNSTEKGDLSSESTVSRIRTEHFPLTLESARPSHTSQYLCASRLAANTEAFFGQGTRLTVV.